Described below is a single T cell receptor (beta chain) sequence and its context. Repertoires were generated with immunoSEQ multiplex PCR, while TCRdb's copy carries only in-frame clones and drops some. In the table there are around 100,000 clones, 80% to 95% of which are singletons. Germline trimming cut 4 bases from V and 2 bases from J; bases unmatched to any gene: 9. The CDR3 is 15 amino acids. CDR1 and CDR2 (germline): SGDLS, YYNGEE. This sample was taken from a study of T cell changes during pregnancy in multiple sclerosis. This sequence originates from a female donor with multiple sclerosis, enrolled in a pregnancy study. The starting material was peripheral blood, obtained in the third trimester of pregnancy. V is TRBV9 and J is TRBJ2-7; 7 bases map to TRBD1. CDR3 in DNA: TGTGCCAGCAGCCCGAGGGACAGCCATACCTACGAGCAGTACTTC. It translates to CASSPRDSHTYEQYF.